This T cell receptor (beta chain) stems from a study of blood T cells in healthy people across ages. Combining a sample-barcoded 5' primer with a J-beta primer mix, a second PCR ran for 7 to 11 cycles. TCRdb recomputed calls from the 5' RACE reads with MiXCR, one row per CDR3 protein. This table holds roughly 1,700,000 distinct CDR3 sequences, 28% found once. Many counts were recorded for this clonotype. Germline V CDR1 and CDR2: MNHEY, SVGAGI. This CDR3 is 14 amino acids long. With 6 bases removed from V and 1 base from J, the gap between germline ends came to 13 bases. The sequencing input was blood. V gene TRBV6-5 combines with J gene TRBJ2-7; TRBD2 is a possible D gene (6 bases). This TCR was recovered from a woman in her twenties or thirties in good health. The CDR3 region has the DNA TGTGCCAGCAGCCGCGGAGGGTTTTCCTACGAGCAGTACTTC. Amino acid sequence: CASSRGGFSYEQYF.